The 28 T cell receptor beta chains listed next were all sequenced from one sample in a study of cytomegalovirus exposure and HLA in healthy donors. Both 60 Vbeta primers and 13 Jbeta primers went into the PCR. This table comes from immunoSEQ multiplex PCR, and its TCRdb copy is limited to in-frame clones, with some not included. The table records over 75,000 clones, around 60% of them present only once. The specimen was PBMCs. The receptors come from a human donor in good health.

The chain has TRBV2 and TRBJ2-7; 15 bases match TRBD2. Losses at the gene ends were 6 bases for V and 3 bases for J; bases not matched to a gene: 3. The CDR3 is 15 amino acids. Germline V gene sequence: CDR1 SNHLY, CDR2 FYNNEI. In DNA form, the CDR3 reads TGTGCCAGCAGGGGACTAGCGGGGGGACACTACGAGCAGTACTTC. Protein: CASRGLAGGHYEQYF.

The V gene is TRBV4-3, the J gene TRBJ1-4; tentatively, D is TRBD1 (6 bases). In germline, CDR1 is LGHNA, CDR2 YSLEER. V lost 0 bases and J lost 7, with 9 bases in between. The CDR3 totals 14 residues. The CDR3 loop reads CASSQDRGVEKLFF. The CDR3 DNA sequence: TGCGCCAGCAGCCAAGACAGGGGTGTTGAAAAACTGTTTTTT.

This chain connects TRBV10-3 to TRBJ2-1; the D gene is possibly TRBD1 (6 bases). Germline V lookup: CDR1 ENHRY, CDR2 SYGVKD. V lost 5 bases and J 10 bases, leaving 9 bases between the germline ends. The CDR3 length is 11 residues. CDR3 in DNA: TGTGCCATCAGTACAGGGCCGGAGCAGTTCTTC. Its translation: CAISTGPEQFF.

This chain links TRBV10-3 with TRBJ1-1; D remains unclear. There are 12 residues in the CDR3. The germline V gene encodes CDR1 ENHRY and CDR2 SYGVKD. V dropped 5 bases and J dropped 3 bases, with 7 bases sitting between them. In nucleotides, the CDR3 is TGTGCCATCAGTCCCAGCGACACTGAAGCTTTCTTT. This gives the protein CAISPSDTEAFF.

This clone was detected only once. The rearrangement joins TRBV5-1 to TRBJ1-3; unclear D gene. The V end was cut by 0 bases, the J end by 2 bases, with 6 bases between. The CDR3 contains 14 residues. CDR1 SGHRS and CDR2 YFSETQ come from the germline V gene. The CDR3, as DNA: TGCGCCAGCAGCTTGGAACAGCCTGGAAACACCATATATTTT. This encodes CASSLEQPGNTIYF.

The chain combines TRBV19 with TRBJ2-7, with 11 positions matching TRBD1. In germline, CDR1 is LNHDA, CDR2 SQIVND (reference sequence). The CDR3 sequence is 15 residues long. The J segment lost 4 bases and the V segment lost 6 bases, leaving 8 bases of the junction unmatched. CDR3 amino acids: CASSLGQGALYEQYF. The CDR3 coding sequence is TGTGCCAGTAGCCTCGGACAGGGGGCTTTGTACGAGCAGTACTTC.

This rearrangement joins TRBV4-2 to TRBJ1-5, with 8 bases that match TRBD1. Germline CDR1 and CDR2: LGHNA and YNFKEQ. J lost 7 bases, V lost 0 bases, and 5 bases had no gene match. The CDR3 length is 15 residues. The DNA of the CDR3 is TGTGCCAGCAGCCAAGACGCAGGGGGCGGGCAGCCCCAGCATTTT. Encoded protein: CASSQDAGGGQPQHF.

The chain links TRBV4-1 to TRBJ1-6; 8 positions match TRBD1. The germline V gene encodes CDR1 MGHRA and CDR2 YSYEKL. Trimming at V came to 0 bases and at J to 9 bases, leaving 7 bases not matched to a gene. The CDR3 is made up of 16 amino acids. CDR3 loop: CASSQDPRTGFSPLHF. The CDR3, as DNA: TGCGCCAGCAGCCAAGATCCGAGGACAGGGTTTTCACCCCTCCACTTT.

This chain uses TRBV2 with TRBJ2-2; 8 bases agree with TRBD1. Germline CDR1 is SNHLY and CDR2 is FYNNEI. This CDR3 spans 13 amino acids. The junction had 1 base not matched to a gene; V was cut back by 4 bases and J by 6 bases. The CDR3: CASSGTGSGELFF. The CDR3 DNA reads TGTGCCAGCAGTGGGACAGGGTCCGGGGAGCTGTTTTTT. The full variable domain, with the rest looked up from reference TRBV2 and TRBJ2-2, is EPEVTQTPSHQVTQMGQEVILRCVPISNHLYFYWYRQILGQKVEFLVSFYNNEISEKSEIFDDQFSVERPDGSNFTLKIRSTKLEDSAMYFCASSGTGSGELFFGEGSRLTVL.

This clone was recorded a few times. V gene TRBV30 combines with J gene TRBJ1-3, with D perhaps TRBD1 (6 bases). Trimming cost V 0 bases and J 3 bases, with 15 bases left between them. The CDR3 sequence is 16 residues long. Germline V gives CDR1 GTSNPN, CDR2 SVGIG (reference sequence). The CDR3 DNA follows: TGTGCCTGGAGTGTACGAGGGGGGGCGCGTGGAAACACCATATATTTT. The encoded protein is CAWSVRGGARGNTIYF.

The V gene is TRBV5-5, the J gene TRBJ1-1, with D possibly TRBD1 on 5 matching bases. This CDR3 comprises 14 residues. Germline CDR1 reads SGHKS; CDR2 reads YYEKEE (reference sequence). Trimming removed 0 bases from V and 4 bases from J, with 10 bases in between. The CDR3 DNA is TGTGCCAGCAGCTTGGGGGGGGTACGCACTGAAGCTTTCTTT. This translates into CASSLGGVRTEAFF.

The chain recombines TRBV5-8 with TRBJ1-3, with 9 bases lining up with TRBD1. The CDR3 runs 16 residues. Germline CDR1 reads SGHTS; CDR2 reads YDEGEE. V shed 4 bases, J shed 0 bases, and the junction held 5 bases outside the gene matches. The CDR3 bases are TGTGCCAGCAGCCTCCGGGACAGGGTCTCTGGAAACACCATATATTTT. Its translation: CASSLRDRVSGNTIYF.

This chain's CDR3 is CASSSYRDPGSSPLHF. As DNA, the CDR3 is TGTGCCAGCAGCAGTTACCGGGATCCCGGGTCTTCACCCCTCCACTTT. V is TRBV5-5 and J is TRBJ1-6; D call uncertain. Germline V gene sequence: CDR1 SGHKS, CDR2 YYEKEE (reference sequence). This CDR3 contains 16 residues. V was clipped by 4 bases and J by 9 bases, with 20 bases between them.

The J gene is TRBJ2-5, the V gene TRBV18; 7 bases match TRBD1. After removal of 1 base from V and 2 bases from J, the junction contained 7 bases not matched to a gene. This CDR3 is 16 amino acids long. Germline V lookup: CDR1 KGHSH, CDR2 LQKENI. CDR3 DNA: TGTGCCAGCTCACCACAGCAGGGGGTTGAACAAGAGACCCAGTACTTC. Its protein product is CASSPQQGVEQETQYF. The full variable domain, in which reference TRBV18 and TRBJ2-5 provide the parts outside the CDR3, is NAGVMQNPRHLVRRRGQEARLRCSPMKGHSHVYWYRQLPEEGLKFMVYLQKENIIDESGMPKERFSAEFPKEGPSILRIQQVVRGDSAAYFCASSPQQGVEQETQYFGPGTRLLVL.

The genes are TRBV4-3 and TRBJ2-2, with 9 bases that match TRBD2. Germline loops: CDR1 LGHNA, CDR2 YSLEER. The CDR3 totals 17 residues. Trimming removed 0 bases from V and 0 bases from J; junction bases left unmatched: 2. The CDR3 loop is CASSQEAGGPNTGELFF. CDR3 DNA sequence: TGCGCCAGCAGCCAAGAGGCGGGGGGGCCGAACACCGGGGAGCTGTTTTTT.

This clone was observed a few times. The rearrangement links TRBV27 to TRBJ2-5, with D uncertain. Near its end, the DNA agrees better with TRBJ2-7, so the J call may be wrong. The CDR3 covers 14 residues. Germline-derived CDR1 and CDR2 are MNHEY and SMNVEV (reference sequence). This CDR3 is CASSLFGPSYEQYF. CDR3 nucleotides: TGTGCCAGCAGTTTATTTGGGCCATCCTACGAGCAGTACTTC.

The rearrangement links TRBV6-6 to TRBJ2-1, with D perhaps matching TRBD1 (6 bases). The germline CDR1 and CDR2 sequences are MNHNY and SVGAGI (reference sequence). V shed 4 bases and J shed 6 bases, with 10 bases lying between them. The CDR3 sequence is 13 residues long. The CDR3 loop is CASSWGHPNEQFF. The CDR3 bases are TGTGCCAGCAGTTGGGGACACCCCAATGAGCAGTTCTTC.

The chain is built from TRBV11-2 and TRBJ2-2; unclear D gene. V shed 5 bases and J shed 6 bases, with 10 bases lying between them. There are 13 residues in the CDR3. Germline V lookup: CDR1 SGHAT, CDR2 FQNNGV. The CDR3 loop is CASSLQTSGELFF. Written as DNA, the CDR3 is TGTGCCAGCAGCCTCCAGACATCCGGGGAGCTGTTTTTT.

This clone has a handful of counts. This chain connects TRBV5-1 to TRBJ2-3, with D possibly TRBD1 on 6 matching bases. The germline V gene has CDR1 SGHRS and CDR2 YFSETQ. This CDR3 has 16 amino acids. Between the trimmed V and J ends, which lost 2 bases and 4 bases, there was a span of 17 bases. This CDR3 reads CASSLERQAIADTQYF. The CDR3, as DNA: TGCGCCAGCAGCTTAGAAAGACAGGCAATCGCAGATACGCAGTATTTT.

The chain carries TRBV6-5 and TRBJ2-7, with 9 bases aligning to TRBD1. V was pared by 6 bases and J by 6 bases, with 3 bases of the junction left unmatched. This CDR3 is 12 amino acids long. Germline loops: CDR1 MNHEY, CDR2 SVGAGI. The CDR3, as DNA: TGTGCCAGCAGCCGACAGGGGGTCGAGCAGTACTTC. This encodes CASSRQGVEQYF.

This clone was found a few times. Other DNA variants within this sample encode the same CDR3. The chain has TRBV29-1 and TRBJ2-3; D perhaps matches TRBD2 (6 bases). CDR1 and CDR2 from the germline V gene are SQVTM and ANQGSEA. CDR3 length equals 14 residues. The ends were cut back, 0 bases at V and 2 bases at J, with 9 bases in the middle. The CDR3 protein is CSVEDRGNTDTQYF. The CDR3 DNA follows: TGCAGCGTTGAAGATCGCGGGAACACAGATACGCAGTATTTT.

J is TRBJ1-2 and V is TRBV19, with 9 bases fitting TRBD1. The V gene's germline CDR1 is LNHDA and CDR2 SQIVND (reference sequence). The ends lost 6 bases at V and 3 bases at J; junction bases unmatched: 2. This CDR3 is built from 13 residues. Written as DNA, the CDR3 is TGTGCCAGTAGGGACAGGGGTGACTATGGCTACACCTTC. Its translation: CASRDRGDYGYTF.

This rearrangement joins TRBV7-2 to TRBJ1-2, with D perhaps TRBD1 (5 bases). Trimming cost V 0 bases and J 3 bases, with 11 bases left between them. CDR1 and CDR2 (germline): SGHTA, FQGNSA. There are 15 residues in the CDR3. CDR3 protein: CASSLATGDDYGYTF. Here the CDR3 DNA reads TGTGCCAGCAGCTTAGCGACGGGGGATGACTATGGCTACACCTTC. The full variable domain, with the rest looked up from reference TRBV7-2 and TRBJ1-2, is GAGVSQSPSNKVTEKGKDVELRCDPISGHTALYWYRQSLGQGLEFLIYFQGNSAPDKSGLPSDRFSAERTGGSVSTLTIQRTQQEDSAVYLCASSLATGDDYGYTFGSGTRLTVV.

This chain uses TRBV9 with TRBJ2-2; D remains unclear. The length of the CDR3 is 12 residues. V was shortened by 3 bases and J by 3 bases, with 3 bases between the two germline ends. Germline CDR1 SGDLS, CDR2 YYNGEE. The CDR3: CASSAYTGELFF. The DNA for the CDR3 is TGTGCCAGCAGCGCCTACACCGGGGAGCTGTTTTTT.

The rearrangement links TRBV5-1 to TRBJ2-3; TRBD2 aligns across 10 bases. This CDR3 has 16 residues. Germline assignment: CDR1 SGHRS and CDR2 YFSETQ. Trimming removed 3 bases from V and 4 bases from J; junction bases left unmatched: 8. The CDR3 coding sequence is TGCGCCAGCAGCTCGGCCCCTAGCGGGGGATCAGATACGCAGTATTTT. It specifies CASSSAPSGGSDTQYF.

The chain links TRBV9 to TRBJ1-1, with no clear D. Germline V gives CDR1 SGDLS, CDR2 YYNGEE. CDR3 length: 15 amino acids. V was shortened by 0 bases and J by 5 bases, with 14 bases between the two germline ends. This CDR3 reads CASSVAEGAWTEAFF. DNA for the CDR3: TGTGCCAGCAGCGTAGCAGAGGGTGCGTGGACTGAAGCTTTCTTT.

This clone has a handful of counts. CDR3 in DNA: TGTGCCAGTCAAGCGGGGCGCACAGATACGCAGTATTTT. This sequence encodes CASQAGRTDTQYF. V is TRBV19 and J is TRBJ2-3; 7 bases are a match to TRBD2. This CDR3 spans 13 amino acids. After removal of 8 bases from V and 1 base from J, the junction contained 3 bases not matched to a gene. Germline assignment: CDR1 LNHDA and CDR2 SQIVND (reference sequence).

The chain couples TRBV2 to TRBJ1-5; TRBD1 agrees at 7 bases. V shed 4 bases and J 4 bases; nucleotides not matched to a gene: 4. This CDR3 has 14 residues. In germline, CDR1 is SNHLY, CDR2 FYNNEI. In DNA form, the CDR3 reads TGTGCCAGCAGTGCTGGGACAGTGAATCAGCCCCAGCATTTT. Its protein product is CASSAGTVNQPQHF.